The 8 T cell receptor beta chains presented below share a single source sample, sequenced in a study of response to subunit inactivated influenza vaccine. TCRdb re-analysed the RT-PCR reads in MiXCR, keeping a single row per CDR3 protein. The repertoire holds some 850,000 distinct CDR3 sequences, with under 20% as singletons. The material sequenced was PBMCs from blood, taken 4 to 6 days after vaccination. The receptors were sampled from a man aged 45 to 65 who received an inactivated influenza vaccine.

The chain joins TRBV7-2 to TRBJ1-2; 8 nucleotides line up with TRBD1. The ends lost 4 bases at V and 4 bases at J; junction bases unmatched: 5. The germline gives CDR1 SGHTA, CDR2 FQGNSA. This CDR3 has 14 amino acids. CDR3 nucleotides: TGTGCCAGCAGCTCAGGGGGCGCGACCTATGGCTACACCTTC. Amino acids: CASSSGGATYGYTF.

The chain links TRBV5-5 to TRBJ1-4, with 9 bases aligning to TRBD1. This CDR3 comprises 15 residues. V trimming: 4 bases; J trimming: 5 bases; junction bases outside the gene matches: 6. Per the germline V gene, CDR1 is SGHKS and CDR2 is YYEKEE (reference sequence). The CDR3: CASSRGQGSNEKLFF. The CDR3, as DNA: TGTGCCAGCAGCCGCGGACAGGGGTCCAATGAAAAACTGTTTTTT.

V and J are TRBV7-9 and TRBJ2-7; D remains unclear. The CDR3 contains 15 residues. Per germline, CDR1 SEHNR and CDR2 FQNEAQ (reference sequence). Between the trimmed V and J ends, which lost 5 bases and 5 bases, there was a span of 19 bases. CDR3 sequence: CASSLATGWSDEQYF. The CDR3 coding sequence is TGTGCCAGCAGCCTCGCAACGGGTTGGAGCGACGAGCAGTACTTC.

The V gene is TRBV20-1, the J gene TRBJ2-3, with 7 nucleotides matching TRBD1. The CDR3 spans 13 residues. The J segment lost 14 bases and the V segment lost 3 bases, leaving 14 bases of the junction unmatched. CDR1 is DFQATT and CDR2 is SNEGSKA in the germline V gene (reference sequence). The CDR3 nucleotides are TGCAGTGCTAGGGGGCAGACAGGGAATGTTGCGTATTTT. It is translated as CSARGQTGNVAYF.

This clonotype appeared a single time. V and J are TRBV20-1 and TRBJ1-2, with D perhaps TRBD1 (6 bases). Germline-derived CDR1 and CDR2 are DFQATT and SNEGSKA (reference sequence). This CDR3 comprises 14 residues. V was trimmed by 3 bases and J by 7 bases, leaving 18 bases between them. The CDR3 loop is CSASAGGRVGGYTF. The CDR3 DNA reads TGCAGTGCTAGCGCGGGGGGCCGGGTCGGTGGCTACACCTTC.

The chain carries TRBV5-1 and TRBJ2-3, with 10 nucleotides matching TRBD1. The germline CDR1 and CDR2 sequences are SGHRS and YFSETQ. The CDR3 covers 15 residues. V shed 5 bases, J shed 6 bases, and the junction held 9 bases outside the gene matches. The CDR3: CASSLSGTGVDTQYF. CDR3 nucleotides: TGCGCCAGCAGTTTATCCGGGACAGGGGTCGATACGCAGTATTTT.

The CDR3 bases are TGTGCCAGCAGCCTTAGCGGACGCTACAATGAGCAGTTCTTC. It encodes CASSLSGRYNEQFF. This chain joins TRBV12-3 or TRBV12-4 and TRBJ2-1; possible D gene TRBD2, 6 bases. V gave up 6 bases and J gave up 3 bases, with 12 bases separating them. The CDR3 contains 14 residues.

This clonotype has ten or more counts. This chain connects TRBV29-1 to TRBJ2-7, with 7 bases fitting TRBD1. Germline loops: CDR1 SQVTM, CDR2 ANQGSEA. Trimming at V came to 5 bases and at J to 2 bases, leaving 6 bases not matched to a gene. The CDR3 runs to 13 residues. In nucleotides, the CDR3 is TGCAGCGTTAACGAAGGGACAGCCTACGAGCAGTACTTC. Residues: CSVNEGTAYEQYF.